This entry features one TCR beta chain sequence. Sequenced by immunoSEQ multiplex PCR; TCRdb stores in-frame clones only, minus some. The sample consists of some 200,000 clones, roughly nine tenths of them appearing once. CDR1 and CDR2 from the germline V gene are MGHRA and YSYEKL. V was cut by 0 bases and J by 8 bases, with 15 bases left in between. This CDR3 has 15 residues. The record originates from a study of blood T cell repertoires in COVID-19. Study at large: Among Cohort 3 donors, those recovered had two negative PCRs, clearance, or symptom resolution. From T cells, B-cell-depleted T cells, or PBMCs came the material, which was cDNA or gDNA.

Material: PBMCs or T cells enriched from blood (not recorded which). The receptor was isolated from a woman between 50 and 59 years old in a cohort exposed to, infected with or recovered from COVID-19 (not recorded which). This chain joins TRBV4-1 and TRBJ2-3; D perhaps matches TRBD2 (6 bases). The chain's CDR3 is CASSQEGGSTGTQYF. CDR3 in DNA: TGCGCCAGCAGCCAAGAGGGGGGTTCAACGGGTACGCAGTATTTT.